This T cell receptor (beta chain) was recorded in a study of blood T cell repertoires in COVID-19. Study overall: Sample material is recorded as cDNA or gDNA derived from T cells, B-cell-depleted T cells, or PBMCs.

Patients in Seattle were enrolled during active infection, then followed longitudinally. Original handling: It was from reference gene primer amplification that nucleated cell counts were estimated. Sequencing used immunoSEQ multiplex PCR; TCRdb keeps in-frame clones, though not all of them. D and trimming were read from the DNA, whereas the V and J calls and clone size are those reported in that table. The sample lists tens of thousands of clones, roughly four fifths occurring once. The CDR3 length is 17 residues. Trimming took 0 bases from V and 4 from J, leaving 16 bases between them. Germline values: CDR1 ENHRY, CDR2 SYGVKD.

The origin of this receptor is a woman older than 75 with COVID-19, enrolled during active disease. This chain links TRBV10-3 with TRBJ2-1; D is perhaps TRBD2 (6 bases). Input material: peripheral blood. In DNA form, the CDR3 reads TGTGCCATCAGTGAGTCGGGAGGCGGGCATGGGTACAATGAGCAGTTCTTC. Protein product: CAISESGGGHGYNEQFF.